The 9 T cell receptor beta chains listed next were all sequenced from one sample in a study of blood T cell repertoires in COVID-19. Profiled with immunoSEQ multiplex PCR; TCRdb holds only in-frame clones, not every one. The data contain approximately 300,000 clones, 88% of them seen just once; the ten biggest clones take up 4%. The sequencing input was peripheral blood. These receptors were taken from a woman aged 50 to 60 with active or convalescent COVID-19.

The chain employs TRBV4-2 and TRBJ2-1; 10 nucleotides agree with TRBD1. V lost 3 bases, J lost 10 bases, and 9 bases stayed unmatched. CDR1 LGHNA and CDR2 YNFKEQ come from the germline V gene. This CDR3 has 15 amino acids. DNA for the CDR3: TGTGCCAGCAGCCAGCCGGGACAGGGGAAGGAAGAGCAGTTCTTC. Residues: CASSQPGQGKEEQFF.

This chain links TRBV3-1 (or the pseudogene TRBV3-2) with TRBJ2-5; D may be TRBD2 (6 bases). The CDR3 runs 17 residues. The V gene lost 0 bases and the J gene lost 4 bases, with 18 bases spanning the gap. Germline CDR1 is LGHDT and CDR2 is YNNKEL (reference sequence). CDR3 protein: CASSQEAKLAFGETQYF. The CDR3 DNA sequence: TGTGCCAGCAGCCAAGAGGCTAAGCTAGCGTTCGGAGAGACCCAGTACTTC.

This clone has just one count. The chain carries TRBV27 and TRBJ2-7, with 10 bases aligning to TRBD2. The germline CDR1 and CDR2 sequences are MNHEY and SMNVEV (reference sequence). The CDR3 is made up of 16 amino acids. V lost 2 bases to trimming and J lost 3 bases; unmatched junction nucleotides: 7. For the CDR3, the DNA is TGTGCCAGCAGTTTAGAGGGAGCGGGAGGGCACTACGAGCAGTACTTC. This gives the protein CASSLEGAGGHYEQYF.

The V gene is TRBV6-5, the J gene TRBJ1-6, with D possibly being TRBD1 (6 bases). Trimming removed 10 bases at V and 9 bases at J, with 16 bases between. In germline, CDR1 is MNHEY, CDR2 SVGAGI. This CDR3 comprises 13 residues. The CDR3 coding sequence is TGTGCCACCCAGGGGAGGGCCGCTTCACCCCTCCACTTT. This gives the protein CATQGRAASPLHF.

This clone has only a few counts. The V and J genes are TRBV7-3 and TRBJ1-2; TRBD1 is a possible D gene (6 bases). V shed 5 bases and J shed 1 base, with 8 bases lying between them. The CDR3 has 13 residues. Germline V gives CDR1 SGHTA, CDR2 FQGTGA. The CDR3 nucleotides read TGTGCCAGCAGCCCGGACAGTAACTATGGCTACACCTTC. Translating it yields CASSPDSNYGYTF.

The chain recombines TRBV30 with TRBJ1-1, with D unresolved. With 5 bases removed from V and 1 base from J, the gap between germline ends came to 14 bases. Germline V lookup: CDR1 GTSNPN, CDR2 SVGIG (reference sequence). The CDR3 has 14 residues. The CDR3 nucleotides read TGTGCCTGGCTCCCGGGGAGTAGGAACACTGAAGCTTTCTTT. Amino acid sequence: CAWLPGSRNTEAFF.

The V gene is TRBV3-1 (or the pseudogene TRBV3-2), the J gene TRBJ2-1; TRBD2 agrees at 9 bases. CDR1 and CDR2 from the germline V gene are LGHDT and YNNKEL (reference sequence). V was pared by 4 bases and J by 5 bases, with 9 bases of the junction left unmatched. The length of the CDR3 is 16 residues. Here the CDR3 reads CASSLTGTSRDNEQFF. The CDR3 nucleotides read TGTGCCAGCAGCCTAACCGGGACTAGCAGGGACAATGAGCAGTTCTTC.

The V gene is TRBV18, the J gene TRBJ1-4; D call uncertain. The germline V gene has CDR1 KGHSH and CDR2 LQKENI. Deletions cut 5 bases from V and 5 bases from J, with 15 bases between. There are 15 residues in the CDR3. The CDR3 DNA follows: TGTGCCAGCTCATCAAACTCGGGGTTCAATGAAAAACTGTTTTTT. This translates into CASSSNSGFNEKLFF.

The chain uses TRBV4-2 and TRBJ2-3; 12 bases align to TRBD2. Germline CDR1 LGHNA, CDR2 YNFKEQ. The CDR3 runs to 21 residues. The trim removed 2 bases at V and 2 bases at J, leaving 17 bases unmatched. This CDR3 reads CASSQTLTSGGRFSITDTQYF. CDR3 coding DNA: TGTGCCAGCAGCCAAACCCTGACTAGCGGGGGCCGATTTTCGATCACAGATACGCAGTATTTT.